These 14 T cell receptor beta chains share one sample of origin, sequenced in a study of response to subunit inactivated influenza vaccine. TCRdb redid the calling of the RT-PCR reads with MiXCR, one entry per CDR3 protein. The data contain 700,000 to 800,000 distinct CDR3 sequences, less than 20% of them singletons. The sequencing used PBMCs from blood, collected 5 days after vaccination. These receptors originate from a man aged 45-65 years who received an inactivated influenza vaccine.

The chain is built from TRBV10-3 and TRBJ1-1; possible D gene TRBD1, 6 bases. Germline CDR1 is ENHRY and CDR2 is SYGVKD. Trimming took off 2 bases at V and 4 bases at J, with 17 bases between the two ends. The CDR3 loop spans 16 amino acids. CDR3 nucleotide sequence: TGTGCCATCAGTGAGGATTTCCAGGGGCCGAGCACTGAAGCTTTCTTT. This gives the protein CAISEDFQGPSTEAFF.

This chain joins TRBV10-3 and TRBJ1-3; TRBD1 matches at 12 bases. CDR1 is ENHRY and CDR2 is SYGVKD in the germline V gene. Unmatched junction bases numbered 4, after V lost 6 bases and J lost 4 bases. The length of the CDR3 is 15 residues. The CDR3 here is CAISWDRGRGNTIYF. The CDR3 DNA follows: TGTGCCATCAGCTGGGACAGGGGGCGCGGAAACACCATATATTTT.

The CDR3 spells CASRLGGGGADYEQYF. CDR3 DNA: TGTGCCAGCAGACTCGGGGGAGGGGGGGCAGACTACGAGCAGTACTTC. The chain carries TRBV6-5 and TRBJ2-7; TRBD2 might be the D (7 bases). V dropped 6 bases and J dropped 3 bases, with 21 bases sitting between them. The CDR3 totals 16 residues. Per the germline V gene, CDR1 is MNHEY and CDR2 is SVGAGI.

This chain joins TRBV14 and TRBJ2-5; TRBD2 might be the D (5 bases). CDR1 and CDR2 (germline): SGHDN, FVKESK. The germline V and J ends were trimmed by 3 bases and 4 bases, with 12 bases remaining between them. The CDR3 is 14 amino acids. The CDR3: CASSQQLSGETQYF. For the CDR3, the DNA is TGTGCCAGCAGCCAGCAGTTAAGCGGAGAGACCCAGTACTTC.

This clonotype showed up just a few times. CDR3 loop: CASSERAPSGRRNEQFF. DNA of the CDR3: TGTGCCAGCAGTGAACGGGCCCCTAGCGGGAGAAGGAATGAGCAGTTCTTC. The V and J genes are TRBV6-1 and TRBJ2-1; 10 bases agree with TRBD2. There are 17 residues in the CDR3. V shed 2 bases and J 7 bases; nucleotides not matched to a gene: 11. Germline V gene data show CDR1 as MNHNS and CDR2 as SASEGT.

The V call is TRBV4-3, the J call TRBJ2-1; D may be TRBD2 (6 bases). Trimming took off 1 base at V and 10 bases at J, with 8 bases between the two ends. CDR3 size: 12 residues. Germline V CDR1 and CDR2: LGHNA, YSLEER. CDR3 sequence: CASSQGGEEQFF. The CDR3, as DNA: TGCGCCAGCAGCCAAGGGGGGGAAGAGCAGTTCTTC.

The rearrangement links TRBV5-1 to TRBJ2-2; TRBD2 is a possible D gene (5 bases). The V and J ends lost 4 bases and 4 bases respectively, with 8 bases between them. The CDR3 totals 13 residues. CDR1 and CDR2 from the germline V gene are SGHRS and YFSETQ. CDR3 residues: CASSPTTTGELFF. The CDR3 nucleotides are TGCGCCAGCAGCCCGACTACCACCGGGGAGCTGTTTTTT.

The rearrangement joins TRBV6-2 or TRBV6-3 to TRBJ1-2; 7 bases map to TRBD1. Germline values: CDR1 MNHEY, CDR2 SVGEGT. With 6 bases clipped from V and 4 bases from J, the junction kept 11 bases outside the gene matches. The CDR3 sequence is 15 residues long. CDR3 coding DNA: TGTGCCAGCAGCCCAGGGACAGAAAGATCCTATGGCTACACCTTC. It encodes CASSPGTERSYGYTF.

DNA of the CDR3: TGCAGTGCTAGAGCGGGGAGCACCGGGGAGCTGTTTTTT. Its translation is CSARAGSTGELFF. V and J are TRBV20-1 and TRBJ2-2, with a weak D call TRBD2 (5 bases). The V gene lost 1 base and the J gene lost 4 bases, with 7 bases spanning the gap. Germline V gene sequence: CDR1 DFQATT, CDR2 SNEGSKA (reference sequence). CDR3 size: 13 residues.

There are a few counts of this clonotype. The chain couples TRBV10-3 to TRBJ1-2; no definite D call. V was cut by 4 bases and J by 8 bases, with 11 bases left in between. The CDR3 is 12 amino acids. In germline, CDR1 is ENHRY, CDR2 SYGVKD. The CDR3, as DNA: TGTGCCATCAGTGGCGCGGCGGGAGGCTACACCTTC. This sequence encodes CAISGAAGGYTF.

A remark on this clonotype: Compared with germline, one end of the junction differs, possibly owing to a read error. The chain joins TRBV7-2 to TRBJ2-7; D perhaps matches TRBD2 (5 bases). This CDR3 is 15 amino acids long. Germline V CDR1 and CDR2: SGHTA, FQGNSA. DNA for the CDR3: TGTGCCAGCAGCTTAAGTCCGGACTTCTCCTACGAGCAGAACTTC. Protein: CASSLSPDFSYEQNF. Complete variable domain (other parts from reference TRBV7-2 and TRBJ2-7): GAGVSQSPSNKVTEKGKDVELRCDPISGHTALYWYRQSLGQGLEFLIYFQGNSAPDKSGLPSDRFSAERTGGSVSTLTIQRTQQEDSAVYLCASSLSPDFSYEQNFGPGTRLTVT.

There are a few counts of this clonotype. The CDR3 DNA sequence: TGTGCCAGCAGCGAAGACAGGACTAGCGGGGAGACAGATACGCAGTATTTT. Its translation: CASSEDRTSGETDTQYF. The rearrangement joins TRBV7-9 to TRBJ2-3; 12 positions agree with TRBD2. The junction had 9 bases not matched to a gene; V was cut back by 5 bases and J by 3 bases. This CDR3 has 17 amino acids. Germline V CDR1 and CDR2: SEHNR, FQNEAQ (reference sequence).

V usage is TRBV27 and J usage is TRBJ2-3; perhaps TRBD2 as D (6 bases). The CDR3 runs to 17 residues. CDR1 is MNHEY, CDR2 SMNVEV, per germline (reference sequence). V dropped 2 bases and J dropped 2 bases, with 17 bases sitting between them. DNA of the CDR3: TGTGCCAGCAGTTTAATAGGGGCCGCGGGACCCACAGATACGCAGTATTTT. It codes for CASSLIGAAGPTDTQYF.

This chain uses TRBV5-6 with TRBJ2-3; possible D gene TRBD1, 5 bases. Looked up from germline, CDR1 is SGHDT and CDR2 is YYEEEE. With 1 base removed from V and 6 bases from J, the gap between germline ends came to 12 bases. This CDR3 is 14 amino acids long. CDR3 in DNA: TGTGCCAGCAGCTTGCGGCAGGGATTGGATACGCAGTATTTT. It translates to CASSLRQGLDTQYF.